This TCR beta chain was obtained from a study of cytomegalovirus exposure and HLA in healthy donors. Germline V CDR1 and CDR2: SGDLS, YYNGEE. CDR3 size: 15 residues. With V trimmed by 4 bases and J by 0 bases, 2 bases remained unmatched. Vbeta (60) and Jbeta (13) primers were used in the PCR. Data came from immunoSEQ multiplex PCR; TCRdb stores just in-frame clones and leaves some out. The profile shows over 150,000 clones, 80% of them singletons. Study-level findings and limits: Some V segments, TRBV6-2 and TRBV6-3 among them, were indistinguishable and were therefore excluded. An Asian-associated ancestry cluster reportedly showed fewer N-insertions than the approximately 600-donor mean in a later analysis. TCR beta chain V- and J-gene trimming was linked, in a later analysis, to a missense variant in DCLRE1C.

In the case of this clone: Its antigen is unidentified.

The clonotype comes from a man aged 25-45 years in good health and CMV-seropositive. The sample consisted of PBMCs. The V and J genes are TRBV9 and TRBJ2-2; 8 nucleotides align to TRBD1. The CDR3 nucleotides read TGTGCCAGCAGCTCAGGGGGCCCGAACACCGGGGAGCTGTTTTTT. As protein: CASSSGGPNTGELFF.